This T cell receptor (beta chain) was obtained from a study of cytomegalovirus exposure and HLA in healthy donors. The PCR contained 60 Vbeta and 13 Jbeta primers. Data came from immunoSEQ multiplex PCR; TCRdb stores just in-frame clones and leaves some out. The table has some 100,000 clones, 70% to 85% seen once. The CDR3 spans 19 residues. The germline CDR1 and CDR2 sequences are SEHNR and FQNEAQ (reference sequence). Trimming cost V 5 bases and J 1 base; bases outside gene matches: 19. Broader study findings: TCR beta V- and J-gene trimming was later associated with a missense DCLRE1C variant. Being productive about 87% or about 30% of the time was typical of most TCR beta V segments in an earlier analysis.

As for this clone: Its antigen is not identified.

Although they were nominally healthy when sampled, donors likely had unrecorded immune exposures. Sequencing was performed on PBMCs. This chain joins TRBV7-9 and TRBJ1-1; TRBD1 aligns across 7 bases. This TCR was recovered from a man aged 35-49 years in good health and CMV-seropositive. The CDR3 loop is CASSPKPTGYDLWNTEAFF. The CDR3 nucleotides are TGTGCCAGCAGCCCCAAACCGACAGGGTATGATCTTTGGAACACTGAAGCTTTCTTT. The variable domain in full, completed from reference TRBV7-9 and TRBJ1-1, reads DTGVSQNPRHKITKRGQNVTFRCDPISEHNRLYWYRQTLGQGPEFLTYFQNEAQLEKSRLLSDRFSAERPKGSFSTLEIQRTEQGDSAMYLCASSPKPTGYDLWNTEAFFGQGTRLTVV.